The subject of this entry is one TCR beta chain. CDR1 and CDR2 from the germline V gene are SGHKS and YYEKEE (reference sequence). The CDR3 consists of 14 residues. With 4 bases clipped from V and 5 bases from J, the junction kept 9 bases outside the gene matches. The data were obtained in a study of blood T cell repertoires in COVID-19. About the study: T cells, B-cell-depleted T cells, or PBMCs provided the cDNA or gDNA that served as material.

Sequencing was performed with immunoSEQ multiplex PCR; in TCRdb, only in-frame clones are kept and a portion is missing. Of roughly 320,000 clones listed, 85% to 90% are singletons. Seattle researchers signed up patients amid active infection and tracked them longitudinally. The specimen was peripheral blood. This chain joins TRBV5-5 and TRBJ2-7; 7 bases are a match to TRBD1. This clonotype was obtained from a woman between 45 and 60 years old with COVID-19, enrolled during active disease. For the CDR3, the DNA is TGTGCCAGCAGCATCGACAGGGATTGGAACGAGCAGTACTTC. Translating it yields CASSIDRDWNEQYF.